This TCR beta chain derives from a study of blood T cell repertoires in COVID-19. Overall study: There were acute and convalescent COVID-19 samples, and they came from the United States, Italy and Spain. In each case, the material was cDNA or gDNA derived from T cells, B-cell-depleted T cells, or PBMCs.

Authors' data handling: Estimated nucleated cell counts came from reference gene primer amplification. Clones were read by immunoSEQ multiplex PCR, and TCRdb kept only the in-frame ones, dropping some. The V and J calls and clone size were taken over from that table, and D and trimming were inferred from the DNA. The sample lists a few hundred thousand clones, 70% to 90% occurring once. The CDR3 has 16 amino acids. Germline-derived CDR1 and CDR2 are GTSNPN and SVGIG (reference sequence). V trimming: 2 bases; J trimming: 2 bases; junction bases outside the gene matches: 8. The sample consisted of peripheral blood. The V and J genes are TRBV30 and TRBJ1-3, with 8 bases aligning to TRBD1. This TCR derives from a human donor in a cohort sampled during active COVID-19. The CDR3 is CAWSKPTTGAGNTIYF. DNA of the CDR3: TGTGCCTGGAGTAAACCGACGACAGGGGCTGGAAACACCATATATTTT.